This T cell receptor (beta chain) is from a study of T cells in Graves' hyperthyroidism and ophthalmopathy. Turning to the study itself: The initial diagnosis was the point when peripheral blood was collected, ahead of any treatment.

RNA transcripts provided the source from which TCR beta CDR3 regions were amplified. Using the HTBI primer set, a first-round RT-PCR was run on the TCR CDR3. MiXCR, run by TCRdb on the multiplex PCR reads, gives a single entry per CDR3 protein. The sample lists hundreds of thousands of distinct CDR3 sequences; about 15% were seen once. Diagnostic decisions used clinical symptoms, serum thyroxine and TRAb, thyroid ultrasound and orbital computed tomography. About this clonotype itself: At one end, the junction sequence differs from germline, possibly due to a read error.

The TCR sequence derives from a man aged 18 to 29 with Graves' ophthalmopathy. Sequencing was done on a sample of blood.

CDR3 coding DNA: TGTGCCAGCAGTGAAATTCAGGGGGGGAACACCGGGGAGCTGCTTTTT. It specifies CASSEIQGGNTGELLF. The rearrangement links TRBV2 to TRBJ2-2; D is perhaps TRBD1 or TRBD2 (7 bases each). The CDR3 is made up of 16 amino acids. Germline assignment: CDR1 SNHLY and CDR2 FYNNEI.